This record looks at one TCR beta chain sequence and its context. Using RNA template, CDR3s of TCR alpha and beta were amplified with iRepertoire arm-PCR. Via MiXCR, TCRdb re-called the multiplex PCR reads, giving one row per CDR3 protein. The sample contains approximately 400,000 distinct CDR3 sequences, approximately 42% of which appear only once. This sample was included in a study of glioma-infiltrating T cells. The V gene lost 3 bases and the J gene lost 5 bases, with 10 bases spanning the gap. The length of the CDR3 is 13 residues. The V call is TRBV12-3 or TRBV12-4, the J call TRBJ1-2; D gene ambiguous. This receptor was identified in a human donor with low-grade glioma or glioblastoma, undergoing nonglioma brain surgery, or in good health (not recorded which). The sequenced material came from glioma tissue, nonneoplastic brain tissue, or PBMCs (not recorded which). CDR3 coding DNA: TGTGCCAGCAGTTTTATGGCAACATATGGCTACACCTTC. This translates into CASSFMATYGYTF.